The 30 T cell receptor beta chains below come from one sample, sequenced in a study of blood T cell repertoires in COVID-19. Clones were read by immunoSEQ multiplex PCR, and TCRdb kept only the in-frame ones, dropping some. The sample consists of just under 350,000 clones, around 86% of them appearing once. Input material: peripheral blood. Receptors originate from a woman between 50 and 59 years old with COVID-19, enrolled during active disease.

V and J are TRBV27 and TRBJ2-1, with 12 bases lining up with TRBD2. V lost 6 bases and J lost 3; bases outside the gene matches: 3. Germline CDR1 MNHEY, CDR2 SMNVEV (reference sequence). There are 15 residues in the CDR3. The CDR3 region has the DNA TGTGCCAGCAGGGTGGGACTAGCGGGCTACAATGAGCAGTTCTTC. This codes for CASRVGLAGYNEQFF.

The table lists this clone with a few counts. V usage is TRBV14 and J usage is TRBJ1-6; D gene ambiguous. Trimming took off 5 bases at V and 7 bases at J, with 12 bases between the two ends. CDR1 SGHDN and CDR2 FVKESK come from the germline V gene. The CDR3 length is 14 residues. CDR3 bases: TGTGCCAGCAGCACCCAAACGGGGAATTCACCCCTCCACTTT. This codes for CASSTQTGNSPLHF.

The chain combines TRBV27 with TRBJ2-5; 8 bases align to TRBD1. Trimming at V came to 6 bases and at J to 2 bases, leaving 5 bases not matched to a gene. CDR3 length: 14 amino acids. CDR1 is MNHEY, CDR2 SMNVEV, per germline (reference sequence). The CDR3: CASSWDRRQETQYF. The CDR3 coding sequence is TGTGCCAGCAGCTGGGACAGGAGACAAGAGACCCAGTACTTC.

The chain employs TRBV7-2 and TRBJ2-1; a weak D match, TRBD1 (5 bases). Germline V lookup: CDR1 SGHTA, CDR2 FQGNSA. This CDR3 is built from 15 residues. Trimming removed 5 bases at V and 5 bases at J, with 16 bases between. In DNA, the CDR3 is TGTGCCAGCAGCAGGGGCGATACTCGGAACAATGAGCAGTTCTTC. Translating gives CASSRGDTRNNEQFF.

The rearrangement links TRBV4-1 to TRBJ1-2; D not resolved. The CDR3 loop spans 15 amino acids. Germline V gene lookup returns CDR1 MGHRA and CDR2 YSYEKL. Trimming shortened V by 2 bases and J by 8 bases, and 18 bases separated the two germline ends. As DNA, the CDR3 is TGCGCCAGCAGCCAACATATCAGACTTTTAGCGGGCTACACCTTC. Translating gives CASSQHIRLLAGYTF.

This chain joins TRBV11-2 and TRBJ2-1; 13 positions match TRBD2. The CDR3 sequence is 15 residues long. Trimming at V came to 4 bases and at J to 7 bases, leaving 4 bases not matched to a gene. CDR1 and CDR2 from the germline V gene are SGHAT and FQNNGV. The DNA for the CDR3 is TGTGCCAGCAGCTCCGGGACTAGCGGGATAAATGAGCAGTTCTTC. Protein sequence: CASSSGTSGINEQFF. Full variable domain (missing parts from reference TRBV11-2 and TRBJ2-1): EAGVAQSPRYKIIEKRQSVAFWCNPISGHATLYWYQQILGQGPKLLIQFQNNGVVDDSQLPKDRFSAERLKGVDSTLKIQPAKLEDSAVYLCASSSGTSGINEQFFGPGTRLTVL.

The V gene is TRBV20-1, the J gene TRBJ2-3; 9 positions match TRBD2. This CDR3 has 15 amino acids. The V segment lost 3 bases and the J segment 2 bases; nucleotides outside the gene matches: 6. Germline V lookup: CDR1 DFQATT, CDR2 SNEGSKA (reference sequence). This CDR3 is CSASRLAGFTDTQYF. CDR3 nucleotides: TGCAGTGCTAGTAGGCTAGCGGGGTTCACAGATACGCAGTATTTT.

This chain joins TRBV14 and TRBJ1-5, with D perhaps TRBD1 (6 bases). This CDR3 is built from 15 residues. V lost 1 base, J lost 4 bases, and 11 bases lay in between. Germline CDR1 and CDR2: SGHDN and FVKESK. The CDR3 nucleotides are TGTGCCAGCAGCCAAGGGGGGCTTGGTAATCAGCCCCAGCATTTT. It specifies CASSQGGLGNQPQHF.

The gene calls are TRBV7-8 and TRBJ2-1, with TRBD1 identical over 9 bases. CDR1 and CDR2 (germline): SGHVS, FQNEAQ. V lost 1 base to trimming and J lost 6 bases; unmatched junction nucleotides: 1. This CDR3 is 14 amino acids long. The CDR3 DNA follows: TGTGCCAGCAGCTTAGTGGACAGGGGCAATGAGCAGTTCTTC. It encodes CASSLVDRGNEQFF.

As DNA, the CDR3 is TGTGCCAGCAGCTTTAGCGGGAGGGCCATAAATACGCAGTATTTT. This encodes CASSFSGRAINTQYF. This rearrangement joins TRBV11-2 to TRBJ2-3; 11 nucleotides agree with TRBD2. After removal of 3 bases from V and 7 bases from J, the junction contained 6 bases not matched to a gene. Germline CDR1 and CDR2: SGHAT and FQNNGV. The CDR3 is made up of 15 amino acids.

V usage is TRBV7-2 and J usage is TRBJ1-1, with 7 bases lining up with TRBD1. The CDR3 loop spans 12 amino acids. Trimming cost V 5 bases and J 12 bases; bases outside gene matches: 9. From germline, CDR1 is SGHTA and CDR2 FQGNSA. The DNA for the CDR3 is TGTGCCAGCAGCCCAAACAGGGGCGGGTCTTTCTTT. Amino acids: CASSPNRGGSFF.

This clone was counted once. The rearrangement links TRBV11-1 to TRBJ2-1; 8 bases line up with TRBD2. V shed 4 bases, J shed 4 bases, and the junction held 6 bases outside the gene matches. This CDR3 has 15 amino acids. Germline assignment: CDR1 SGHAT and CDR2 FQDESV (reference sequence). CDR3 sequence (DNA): TGTGCCAGCAGCTATAGCGGGACAAATTACAATGAGCAGTTCTTC. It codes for CASSYSGTNYNEQFF.

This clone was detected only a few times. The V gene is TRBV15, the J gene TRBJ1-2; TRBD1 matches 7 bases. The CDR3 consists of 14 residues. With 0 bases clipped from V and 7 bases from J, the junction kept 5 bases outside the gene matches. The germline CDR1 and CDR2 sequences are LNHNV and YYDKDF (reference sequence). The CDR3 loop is CATSRDRQGAGYTF. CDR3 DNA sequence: TGTGCCACCAGCAGAGATCGACAGGGTGCTGGCTACACCTTC.

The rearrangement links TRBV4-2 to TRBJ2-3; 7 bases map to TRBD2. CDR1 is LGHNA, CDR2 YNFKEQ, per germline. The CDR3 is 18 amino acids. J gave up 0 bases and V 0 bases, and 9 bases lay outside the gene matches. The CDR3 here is CASSQDLAASGSTDTQYF. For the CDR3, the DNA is TGTGCCAGCAGCCAAGATCTTGCGGCTAGCGGCAGCACAGATACGCAGTATTTT.

CDR3 coding DNA: TGTGCCAGCAGGAGGCTGAACACTGAAGCTTTCTTT. It is translated as CASRRLNTEAFF. The chain joins TRBV6-5 to TRBJ1-1, with D uncertain. The germline CDR1 and CDR2 sequences are MNHEY and SVGAGI. The CDR3 sequence is 12 residues long. V was shortened by 6 bases and J by 0 bases, with 5 bases between the two germline ends.

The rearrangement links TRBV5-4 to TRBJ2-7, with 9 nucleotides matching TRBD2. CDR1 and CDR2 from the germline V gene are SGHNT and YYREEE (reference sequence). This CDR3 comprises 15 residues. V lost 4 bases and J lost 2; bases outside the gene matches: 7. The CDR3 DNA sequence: TGTGCCAGCAGCCCAGGCGGGAGGGCCCCCTACGAGCAGTACTTC. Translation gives CASSPGGRAPYEQYF.

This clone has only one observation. CDR3 amino acids: CASSSSRSGRRNEQFF. CDR3 DNA sequence: TGTGCCAGCAGCTCCTCCCGTAGCGGGAGGAGGAATGAGCAGTTCTTC. The chain is built from TRBV7-3 and TRBJ2-1; TRBD2 matches 10 bases. Losses at the gene ends were 4 bases for V and 7 bases for J; bases not matched to a gene: 10. The CDR3 extends over 16 amino acids. Per the germline V gene, CDR1 is SGHTA and CDR2 is FQGTGA.

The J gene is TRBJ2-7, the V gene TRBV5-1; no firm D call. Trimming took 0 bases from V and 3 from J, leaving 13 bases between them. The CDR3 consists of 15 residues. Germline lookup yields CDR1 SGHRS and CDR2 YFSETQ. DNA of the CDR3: TGCGCCAGCAGCTTGGAAGTGACAACCTACTACGAGCAGTACTTC. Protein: CASSLEVTTYYEQYF.

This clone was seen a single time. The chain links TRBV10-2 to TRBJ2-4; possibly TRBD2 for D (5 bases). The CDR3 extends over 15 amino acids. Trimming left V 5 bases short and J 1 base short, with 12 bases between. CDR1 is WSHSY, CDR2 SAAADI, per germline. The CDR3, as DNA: TGCGCCAGCAGTAGGACTCCTTCTGCCAAAAACATTCAGTACTTC. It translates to CASSRTPSAKNIQYF.

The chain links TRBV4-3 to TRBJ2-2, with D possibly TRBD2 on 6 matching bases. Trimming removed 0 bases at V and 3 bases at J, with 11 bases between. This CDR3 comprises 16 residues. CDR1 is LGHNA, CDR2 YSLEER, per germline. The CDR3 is CASSQDPGVYTGELFF. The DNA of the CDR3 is TGCGCCAGCAGCCAAGATCCGGGAGTATACACCGGGGAGCTGTTTTTT.

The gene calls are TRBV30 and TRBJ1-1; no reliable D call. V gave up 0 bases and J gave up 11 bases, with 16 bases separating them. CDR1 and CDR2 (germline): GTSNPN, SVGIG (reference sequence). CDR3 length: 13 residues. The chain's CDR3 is CAWSVLPNRAAFF. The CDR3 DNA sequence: TGTGCCTGGAGTGTTCTCCCGAATCGCGCCGCTTTCTTT.

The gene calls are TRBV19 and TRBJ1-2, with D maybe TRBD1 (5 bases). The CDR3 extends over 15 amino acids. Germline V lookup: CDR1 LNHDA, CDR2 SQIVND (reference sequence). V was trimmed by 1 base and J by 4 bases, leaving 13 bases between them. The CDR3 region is CASSIAQGVIYGYTF. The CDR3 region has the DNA TGTGCCAGTAGTATAGCGCAGGGTGTGATCTATGGCTACACCTTC.

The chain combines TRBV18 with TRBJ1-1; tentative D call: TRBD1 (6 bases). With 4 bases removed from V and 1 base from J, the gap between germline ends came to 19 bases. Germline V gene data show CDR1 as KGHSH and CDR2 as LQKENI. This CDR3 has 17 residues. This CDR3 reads CASSRILQGPRNTEAFF. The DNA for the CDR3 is TGTGCCAGCTCACGAATTCTACAGGGCCCCAGGAACACTGAAGCTTTCTTT.

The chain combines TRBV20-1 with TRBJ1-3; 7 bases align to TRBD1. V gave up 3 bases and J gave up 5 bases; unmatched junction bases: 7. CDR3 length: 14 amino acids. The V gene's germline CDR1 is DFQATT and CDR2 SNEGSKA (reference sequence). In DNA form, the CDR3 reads TGCAGTGCTAGTGCTAGGGACAGCCGAAACACCATATATTTT. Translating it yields CSASARDSRNTIYF.

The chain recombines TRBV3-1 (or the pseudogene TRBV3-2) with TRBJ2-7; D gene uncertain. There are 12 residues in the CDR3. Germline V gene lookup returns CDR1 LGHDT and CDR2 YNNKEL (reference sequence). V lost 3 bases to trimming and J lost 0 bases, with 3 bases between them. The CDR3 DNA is TGTGCCAGCAGCCACATCTCCTACGAGCAGTACTTC. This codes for CASSHISYEQYF.

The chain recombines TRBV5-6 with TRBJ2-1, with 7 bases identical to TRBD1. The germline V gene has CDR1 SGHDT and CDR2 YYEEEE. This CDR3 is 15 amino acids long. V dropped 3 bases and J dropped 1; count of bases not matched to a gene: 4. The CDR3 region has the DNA TGTGCCAGCAGCTATACAGGGGCGTCCTACAATGAGCAGTTCTTC. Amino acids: CASSYTGASYNEQFF. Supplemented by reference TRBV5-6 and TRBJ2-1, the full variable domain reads DAGVTQSPTHLIKTRGQQVTLRCSPKSGHDTVSWYQQALGQGPQFIFQYYEEEERQRGNFPDRFSGHQFPNYSSELNVNALLLGDSALYLCASSYTGASYNEQFFGPGTRLTVL.

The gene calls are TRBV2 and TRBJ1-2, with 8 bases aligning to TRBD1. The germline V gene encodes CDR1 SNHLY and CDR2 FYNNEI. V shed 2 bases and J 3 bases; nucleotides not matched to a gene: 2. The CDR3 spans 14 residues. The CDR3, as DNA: TGTGCCAGCAGTGAACAGGGGGCTCACTATGGCTACACCTTC. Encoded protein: CASSEQGAHYGYTF.

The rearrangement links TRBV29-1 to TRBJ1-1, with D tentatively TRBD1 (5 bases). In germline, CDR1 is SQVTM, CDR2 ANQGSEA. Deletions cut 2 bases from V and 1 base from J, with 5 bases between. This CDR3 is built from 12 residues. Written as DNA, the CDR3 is TGCAGCGTTGAAACAGGGAACACTGAAGCTTTCTTT. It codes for CSVETGNTEAFF.

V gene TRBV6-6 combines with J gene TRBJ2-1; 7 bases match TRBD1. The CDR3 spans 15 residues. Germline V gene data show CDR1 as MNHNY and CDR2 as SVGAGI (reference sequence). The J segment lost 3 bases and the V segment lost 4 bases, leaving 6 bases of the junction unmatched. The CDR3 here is CASSFSTGVYNEQFF. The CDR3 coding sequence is TGTGCCAGCAGTTTTTCTACAGGGGTCTACAATGAGCAGTTCTTC.

Here the CDR3 DNA reads TGTGCCTGGAGTATCGCGACTACCAACGAGCAGTACTTC. Amino acid sequence: CAWSIATTNEQYF. The chain carries TRBV30 and TRBJ2-7; tentative D call: TRBD2 (5 bases). The V gene lost 2 bases and the J gene lost 5 bases, with 13 bases spanning the gap. Germline V gene sequence: CDR1 GTSNPN, CDR2 SVGIG (reference sequence). The CDR3 sequence is 13 residues long.